Listed here are 5 T cell receptor beta chains from one sample, sequenced in a study of tumor and adjacent non-tumor tissue in lung cancer. No cell sorting was done before RNA was extracted from the tissue. More than 3 cm separated this lung sample from the edge of the tumor. Three rounds of nested PCR, following a modified ARM-PCR protocol, produced the TCRbeta library. TCRdb recomputed calls from the multiplex PCR reads with MiXCR, one row per CDR3 protein. This table has roughly 45,000 distinct CDR3 sequences, roughly 60% appearing once. The specimen sequenced was distant non-tumor lung tissue. Receptor source: a man aged 50 to 60 with non-small cell lung cancer.

As to this clonotype: This clone may be a read error of a much larger clone one base away. This rearrangement joins TRBV28 to TRBJ1-2, with 8 bases matching TRBD1. Germline trimming cut 5 bases from V and 5 bases from J; bases unmatched to any gene: 7. Germline V gives CDR1 MDHEN, CDR2 SYDVKM. This CDR3 is 14 amino acids long. The CDR3 sequence: CASSPETGVYGYTF. The CDR3 DNA reads as TGTGCCAGCAGTCCCGAGACAGGGGTGTATGGCTACACCTTC.

As to this clonotype: Since a much larger clone is just one base distant, this may be a read error. This chain joins TRBV6-2 or TRBV6-3 and TRBJ2-4, with D possibly TRBD2 on 5 matching bases. V lost 5 bases and J 2 bases, leaving 10 bases between the germline ends. The CDR3 is made up of 14 amino acids. CDR1 and CDR2 (germline): MNHEY, SVGEGT. CDR3 coding DNA: TGTGCCAGCAGTATTAGCGCGACCAAAAACATTCAGTACTTC. It is translated as CASSISATKNIQYF.

The chain couples TRBV5-1 to TRBJ1-4; 8 bases fit TRBD1. The V gene end was trimmed by 3 bases and the J gene end by 8 bases; junction bases not matched to a gene: 6. Per the germline V gene, CDR1 is SGHRS and CDR2 is YFSETQ. This CDR3 is 14 amino acids long. CDR3 coding DNA: TGCGCCAGCAGCTCAGGACAGGGCGGCGAAAAACTGTTTTTT. Translating gives CASSSGQGGEKLFF.

This chain links TRBV6-5 with TRBJ2-7, with TRBD1 identical over 8 bases. The CDR3 sequence is 15 residues long. Germline V CDR1 and CDR2: MNHEY, SVGAGI. After removal of 4 bases from V and 2 bases from J, the junction contained 7 bases not matched to a gene. For the CDR3, the DNA is TGTGCCAGCAGTTCCCGGGACAGGTACCCCTACGAGCAGTACTTC. Translating it yields CASSSRDRYPYEQYF.

As for this clonotype: The junction departs from the called germline gene at one end, perhaps through a read error. The rearrangement joins TRBV28 to TRBJ2-7; 7 bases agree with TRBD1. The germline gives CDR1 MDHEN, CDR2 SYDVKM. This CDR3 is 12 amino acids long. The CDR3 bases are TGTGTCAGCAGTACAGGGGCAGCCGAGCAGTACTTC. Amino acids: CVSSTGAAEQYF.